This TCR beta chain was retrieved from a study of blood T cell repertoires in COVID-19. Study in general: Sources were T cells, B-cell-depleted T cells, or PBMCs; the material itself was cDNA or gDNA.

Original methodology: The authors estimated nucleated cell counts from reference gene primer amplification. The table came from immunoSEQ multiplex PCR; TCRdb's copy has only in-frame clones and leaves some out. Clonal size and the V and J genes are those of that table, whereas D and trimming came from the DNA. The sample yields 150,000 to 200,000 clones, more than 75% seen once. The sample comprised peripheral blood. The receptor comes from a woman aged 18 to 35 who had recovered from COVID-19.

CDR3 bases: TGTGCCAGCAGCCAAGGAGAGACTATCAGGACTGACGGAAAACTGTTTTTT. This codes for CASSQGETIRTDGKLFF. V and J are TRBV3-1 (or the pseudogene TRBV3-2) and TRBJ1-4; no firm D call. Germline V gene sequence: CDR1 LGHDT, CDR2 YNNKEL (reference sequence). The CDR3 is made up of 17 amino acids. V shed 1 base and J shed 10 bases, with 22 bases lying between them.